This T cell receptor (beta chain) emerged from a study of T cell responses to AZD1222 COVID-19 vaccine. Notes on the study in general: White British donors predominated, females outnumbered males, and clonal diversity was possibly underestimated. A rise in Spike-specific TCR breadth and depth followed two AZD1222 doses. Unmutated regions of variants are reportedly targeted by nearly half of spike-specific TCRs. Spike-spanning, vaccine-associated CD4 TCRs were dominant at 160-218 and 743-854.

TCRdb's table, derived via immunoSEQ multiplex PCR, lists solely in-frame clones and lacks some. Of 130,000 to 150,000 clones listed, more than 70% were seen once; the top ten hold roughly 1.5%. The CDR3 is made up of 17 amino acids. Germline CDR1 SGDLS, CDR2 YYNGEE. The germline V and J ends were trimmed by 2 bases and 4 bases, with 21 bases remaining between them. In its sample, this clone was seen once. Its antigen is not known. This TCR was sampled from an adult who received the AZD1222 COVID-19 vaccine. Sequences were derived from peripheral blood, sampled 28 days after the second AZD1222 dose. The genes are TRBV9 and TRBJ1-2, with D tentatively TRBD1 (6 bases). CDR3 DNA sequence: TGTGCCAGCAGCGTGCTACAGGGCCCGGGGGGCTCCTATGGCTACACCTTC. Residues: CASSVLQGPGGSYGYTF.